Listed below are T cell receptor beta chains from one sample, sequenced in a study of blood T cell repertoires in COVID-19. Clones were read by immunoSEQ multiplex PCR, and TCRdb kept only the in-frame ones, dropping some. The table records hundreds of thousands of clones, about 90% of them present only once. Source material: PBMCs or T cells enriched from blood (not recorded which). All receptors derive from a woman aged 45-65 years in a cohort exposed to, infected with or recovered from COVID-19 (not recorded which). CDR3s include the opening cysteine and the closing phenylalanine or tryptophan. D genes are given only for firm matches. A clone size is listed for some rows: how often the clone was seen (once, few, many), or a class if it is expanded.

J	V	size	D	CDR3
TRBJ1-3	TRBV10-3	.	.	CAVQGPGNTIYF
TRBJ2-1	TRBV19	.	TRBD1	CASTVTGINEQFF
TRBJ2-1	TRBV27	.	TRBD1	CASSSGGQGSEQFF
TRBJ2-5	TRBV7-7	.	TRBD2	CASSEGGTSGQETQYF
TRBJ2-1	TRBV5-1	.	.	CASSLAGVTYNEQFF
TRBJ2-1	TRBV4-3	.	.	CASSQGAGRSSYNEQFF
TRBJ1-4	TRBV3-1/TRBV3-2	.	.	CASLGGSNEKLFF
TRBJ1-6	TRBV30	.	.	CAWSGSGWGVHNSPLHF
TRBJ2-7	TRBV6-5	.	TRBD1	CASSYTGVGNEQYF
TRBJ1-1	TRBV20-1	.	.	CSASKGGLNTEAFF
TRBJ1-2	TRBV7-8	.	.	CASSSRRALQGTRSGYTF
TRBJ2-3	TRBV28	.	.	CASSLRSDTQYF
TRBJ1-5	TRBV2	.	TRBD1	CASSDRTGFNQPQHF
TRBJ1-3	TRBV20-1	.	.	CSAGAGGVRGNTIYF
TRBJ2-2	TRBV18	few	.	CASSPFLAENTGELFF
TRBJ2-3	TRBV11-2	.	TRBD2	CASSYRGGATSTDTQYF
TRBJ2-7	TRBV29-1	.	.	CSVVLGVGYEQYF
TRBJ1-1	TRBV18	.	.	CASSVDKGVTEAFF
TRBJ1-2	TRBV5-8	.	.	CASSLLSYGYTF
TRBJ2-1	TRBV9	.	TRBD2	CASSVLGTSGGYNEQFF
TRBJ2-2	TRBV14	.	TRBD2	CASSPGGSRTGELFF
TRBJ1-5	TRBV5-1	.	TRBD1	CASSAGTANQPQHF
TRBJ1-2	TRBV6-5	once	.	CASSYSYRAEDGYTF
TRBJ2-1	TRBV15	.	TRBD2	CATSRGGLVRSYNEQFF
TRBJ2-3	TRBV5-1	.	TRBD1	CASTRDRGATDTQYF
TRBJ1-3	TRBV4-1	.	.	CASSLAAGIGNTIYF
TRBJ2-6	TRBV3-1/TRBV3-2	.	.	CASSPEQFSGANVLTF
TRBJ2-3	TRBV18	.	.	CASSPVESGTQYF
TRBJ1-2	TRBV28	few	TRBD1	CASSYRGYGYTF
TRBJ1-5	TRBV30	.	.	CAWSTPHYRVSNQPQHF
TRBJ1-3	TRBV19	.	.	CASSTTANSGNTIYF
TRBJ2-1	TRBV10-3	.	TRBD2	CAISLAGGPLYNEQFF
TRBJ2-1	TRBV5-4	.	.	CASRGPGDEQFF
TRBJ2-1	TRBV6-5	.	TRBD2	CATRRSLADYNEQFF
TRBJ1-4	TRBV5-1	.	TRBD1	CASSLYRGLNEKLFF
TRBJ2-7	TRBV5-1	.	.	CASSFTPGVAYEQYF
TRBJ2-1	TRBV7-2	once	TRBD2	CASSFGKRGKDYEQFF
TRBJ1-3	TRBV11-2	.	.	CASSKERFGNTIYF
TRBJ1-3	TRBV27	.	.	CASSLTYSGNTIYF
TRBJ1-1	TRBV15	.	.	CATSREVRGSEAFF
TRBJ2-3	TRBV12-3/TRBV12-4	.	TRBD2	CASGAGGQYF
TRBJ1-6	TRBV7-9	.	.	CASSFRQDGNSPLHF
TRBJ2-7	TRBV6-5	.	.	CASSYSEGLEQYF
TRBJ1-5	TRBV19	.	.	CASSMFGRPPLQNWNQPQHF
TRBJ2-2	TRBV7-2	.	.	CASSLGRRGTGELFF
TRBJ1-2	TRBV12-3/TRBV12-4	.	.	CAAIDRSGRYTF
TRBJ1-1	TRBV30	few	.	CAWSVGGLTEAFF
TRBJ2-3	TRBV7-2	.	.	CASSLKFGGASTDTQYF